The 12 T cell receptor beta chains below all came from one sample that was sequenced in a study of T cells after yellow fever vaccination. TCRdb reprocessed the 5' RACE reads via MiXCR and lists one record per CDR3 protein. The top ten hold around 0.55% of the sample, which has 200,000 to 300,000 distinct CDR3 sequences, around 13% seen once. The sample consisted of CD4+ T cells sorted from PBMCs, taken 45 days after the yellow fever booster vaccination. These receptors all stem from a man aged 25 to 40 who received the YFV17D yellow fever vaccine.

This chain joins TRBV12-3 or TRBV12-4 and TRBJ2-5, with a tentative D call TRBD2 (6 bases). The CDR3 consists of 17 residues. V was shortened by 2 bases and J by 5 bases, with 21 bases between the two germline ends. The CDR3 DNA reads TGTGCCAGCAGTTTACAGGCGGGGATAGGAGGTCTGGAGACCCAGTACTTC. It yields the protein CASSLQAGIGGLETQYF.

This rearrangement joins TRBV20-1 to TRBJ1-2; D perhaps matches TRBD1 (5 bases). The germline CDR1 and CDR2 sequences are DFQATT and SNEGSKA (reference sequence). The CDR3 contains 14 residues. Trimming stripped 5 bases from V and 6 bases from J, with 19 bases between. The chain's CDR3 is CSARRWGRVDGYTF. The DNA of the CDR3 is TGCAGTGCTCGTAGATGGGGGAGGGTGGATGGCTACACCTTC.

This clonotype showed up just a few times. CDR3 sequence: CASSATGPYEQYF. In DNA form, the CDR3 reads TGTGCCAGCAGCGCGACGGGCCCCTACGAGCAGTACTTC. V gene TRBV7-3 combines with J gene TRBJ2-7; no definite D call. Per the germline V gene, CDR1 is SGHTA and CDR2 is FQGTGA. V dropped 5 bases and J dropped 2 bases, with 10 bases sitting between them. CDR3 size: 13 residues.

The CDR3 protein is CASSPRGRLAENIQYF. CDR3 sequence (DNA): TGCGCCAGCAGCCCGCGTGGGCGACTAGCTGAAAACATTCAGTACTTC. The chain uses TRBV4-3 and TRBJ2-4; TRBD2 aligns across 7 bases. Germline values: CDR1 LGHNA, CDR2 YSLEER. J gave up 5 bases and V 4 bases, and 11 bases lay outside the gene matches. The CDR3 is 16 residues long.

V is TRBV5-1 and J is TRBJ2-1, with D maybe TRBD2 (5 bases). The CDR3 runs to 13 residues. Trimming took off 3 bases at V and 5 bases at J, with 9 bases between the two ends. Germline lookup yields CDR1 SGHRS and CDR2 YFSETQ. The CDR3 DNA reads as TGCGCCAGCAGCTCCGGACTCCACAATGAGCAGTTCTTC. Encoded protein: CASSSGLHNEQFF.

This chain joins TRBV7-4 and TRBJ2-3; no clear D gene. Germline V gives CDR1 SGHVT, CDR2 SQSDAQ. The CDR3 is 10 amino acids. With 5 bases removed from V and 14 bases from J, the gap between germline ends came to 11 bases. CDR3 coding DNA: TGTGCCAGCAGCCCCGGTGTGGGGTATTTT. This codes for CASSPGVGYF.

The chain recombines TRBV12-3 or TRBV12-4 with TRBJ2-2, with TRBD2 identical over 8 bases. The length of the CDR3 is 15 residues. V shed 6 bases and J 6 bases; nucleotides not matched to a gene: 9. CDR3 DNA sequence: TGTGCCAGCAGACCAGCGGGAGTAGTTCCCGGGGAGCTGTTTTTT. This encodes CASRPAGVVPGELFF.

This chain connects TRBV12-3 or TRBV12-4 to TRBJ2-7; TRBD2 matches at 7 bases. This CDR3 is 14 amino acids long. With V trimmed by 3 bases and J by 3 bases, 5 bases remained unmatched. CDR3 DNA: TGTGCCAGCAGTTTGGCGGGAGTGAACTACGAGCAGTACTTC. The encoded protein is CASSLAGVNYEQYF.

This clonotype is a singleton in its sample. The chain uses TRBV19 and TRBJ2-4, with D hard to call. V lost 5 bases to trimming and J lost 5 bases, with 16 bases between them. Germline-derived CDR1 and CDR2 are LNHDA and SQIVND (reference sequence). The CDR3 sequence is 15 residues long. The CDR3 is CASSATPGTQNIQYF. CDR3 nucleotides: TGTGCCAGTAGTGCGACTCCAGGTACCCAAAACATTCAGTACTTC.

CDR3 amino acids: CASTPWDRKYEQYF. DNA for the CDR3: TGTGCCAGCACCCCTTGGGACAGAAAGTACGAGCAGTACTTC. The chain links TRBV28 to TRBJ2-7, with 7 bases that match TRBD1. Trimming cost V 7 bases and J 4 bases; bases outside gene matches: 10. This CDR3 spans 14 amino acids. Germline CDR1 is MDHEN and CDR2 is SYDVKM.

Only a few counts were recorded for this clonotype. CDR3 DNA: TGTGCCACCAGTGATGTAGAGACCCTCAGCAATGAGCAGTTCTTC. This encodes CATSDVETLSNEQFF. The rearrangement links TRBV24-1 to TRBJ2-1; no firm D call. This CDR3 region has 15 residues. Trimming stripped 3 bases from V and 6 bases from J, with 14 bases between. Germline values: CDR1 KGHDR, CDR2 SFDVKD.

This clonotype was seen only a few times. The CDR3 loop reads CSIGVGSETQYF. CDR3 DNA sequence: TGCAGCATCGGGGTGGGTAGTGAGACCCAGTACTTC. This sequence joins TRBV20-1 and TRBJ2-5; D possibly corresponds to TRBD2 (5 bases). Germline-derived CDR1 and CDR2 are DFQATT and SNEGSKA (reference sequence). This CDR3 spans 12 amino acids.